This TCR beta chain came from a study of cytomegalovirus exposure and HLA in healthy donors. Study-wide background: In a previous analysis, some 110 million unique TCR beta sequences were found from approximately 180 million T cells.

The primer mix had 60 Vbeta and 13 Jbeta primers. TCRdb's table, derived via immunoSEQ multiplex PCR, lists solely in-frame clones and lacks some. The top ten hold 1.5% to 2% of the sample, which has about 140,000 clones, 65% to 80% seen once. While unrecorded immune exposures were likely, the donors were nominally healthy when sampled. Trimming took 2 bases from V and 5 from J, leaving 12 bases between them. Germline-derived CDR1 and CDR2 are SEHNR and FQNEAQ (reference sequence). The CDR3 contains 15 residues. The source is a woman aged 25 to 39 in good health and CMV-seronegative. The chain carries TRBV7-9 and TRBJ2-2; no definite D call. The sequenced material came from PBMCs. The CDR3 DNA follows: TGTGCCAGCAGCTTATCCCCCTCTGCGACCGGGGAGCTGTTTTTT. Protein product: CASSLSPSATGELFF. The full variable domain, rest sourced from reference TRBV7-9 and TRBJ2-2, is DTGVSQNPRHKITKRGQNVTFRCDPISEHNRLYWYRQTLGQGPEFLTYFQNEAQLEKSRLLSDRFSAERPKGSFSTLEIQRTEQGDSAMYLCASSLSPSATGELFFGEGSRLTVL.